These 7 T cell receptor beta chains share one sample of origin, sequenced in a study of T cell repertoires in cytomegalovirus infection. One entry per CDR3 protein results from TCRdb running MiXCR on the reads. The sample has more than 150,000 distinct CDR3 sequences; 17% are singletons. The sequencing sample was made of CD8+ T cells from PBMCs. The receptors come from a human donor in good health (CMV status not recorded). Some clones in this sample may be carry-over from other donors' samples.

CDR3 DNA sequence: TGTGCCAGCAGTTTAGAGGGGGCGGCCACCTACGAGCAGTACTTC. Its translation is CASSLEGAATYEQYF. V usage is TRBV28 and J usage is TRBJ2-7, with 7 bases aligning to TRBD1. V gave up 2 bases and J gave up 2 bases; unmatched junction bases: 6. The CDR3 spans 15 residues. Germline V gene lookup returns CDR1 MDHEN and CDR2 SYDVKM.

This clonotype was observed a handful of times. V usage is TRBV19 and J usage is TRBJ1-1; D unclear. CDR1 and CDR2 from the germline V gene are LNHDA and SQIVND (reference sequence). Between the trimmed V and J ends, which lost 3 bases and 6 bases, there was a span of 17 bases. CDR3 length: 15 residues. CDR3 sequence (DNA): TGTGCCAGTAGTATGTACGCGGGCAGTTCTTCTGAAGCTTTCTTT. Translating it yields CASSMYAGSSSEAFF.

V is TRBV4-3 and J is TRBJ1-1, with a weak D call TRBD1 (6 bases). With 0 bases removed from V and 2 bases from J, the gap between germline ends came to 13 bases. The CDR3 is 16 amino acids. Germline V gives CDR1 LGHNA, CDR2 YSLEER. CDR3 amino acids: CASSQDSGRGNTEAFF. The CDR3 nucleotides are TGCGCCAGCAGCCAAGATTCGGGCAGGGGAAACACTGAAGCTTTCTTT.

This clonotype was picked up a small number of times. V gene TRBV7-9 combines with J gene TRBJ1-2; the D gene is possibly TRBD1 (6 bases). The CDR3 is 15 amino acids. V lost 5 bases and J 3 bases, leaving 16 bases between the germline ends. CDR1 and CDR2 (germline): SEHNR, FQNEAQ (reference sequence). Here the CDR3 reads CASSQRQESYYGYTF. The CDR3 DNA is TGTGCCAGCAGCCAAAGACAGGAGAGCTACTATGGCTACACCTTC.

This chain connects TRBV28 to TRBJ2-5; TRBD1 agrees at 10 bases. This CDR3 region has 16 residues. CDR1 MDHEN and CDR2 SYDVKM come from the germline V gene. V gave up 5 bases and J gave up 3 bases; unmatched junction bases: 9. CDR3 in amino acids: CASSQPGQGPEETQYF. CDR3 DNA: TGTGCCAGCAGTCAGCCGGGACAGGGGCCTGAAGAGACCCAGTACTTC.

The chain employs TRBV6-2 or TRBV6-3 and TRBJ2-7, with 9 bases aligning to TRBD2. Trimming removed 8 bases from V and 4 bases from J; junction bases left unmatched: 12. The CDR3 length is 15 residues. The V gene's germline CDR1 is MNHEY and CDR2 SVGEGT. CDR3 coding DNA: TGTGCCAGCCGCCGGACTAGCGCATTGGGTTACGAGCAGTACTTC. Its protein product is CASRRTSALGYEQYF.

The chain is built from TRBV24-1 and TRBJ2-1, with TRBD1 matching over 8 bases. Losses at the gene ends were 3 bases for V and 6 bases for J; bases not matched to a gene: 6. The CDR3 runs to 15 residues. In germline, CDR1 is KGHDR, CDR2 SFDVKD. The CDR3: CATSDTGQGGNEQFF. CDR3 in DNA: TGTGCCACCAGTGATACTGGACAGGGAGGCAATGAGCAGTTCTTC.